This T cell receptor (beta chain) comes out of a study of T-cell reconstitution after alpha-beta-depleted transplantation in children. This CDR3 has 12 amino acids. V gave up 6 bases and J gave up 10 bases; unmatched junction bases: 7. Researchers prepared the TCRbeta library using unique molecular identifiers, the study reports. TCRdb reprocessed the PCR reads via MiXCR and lists one record per CDR3 protein. Of over 200,000 distinct CDR3 sequences detected, more than 15% appear once; the ten largest clones hold approximately 40%. This clonotype was found a few times. What it binds is not known. The study's findings and limits: T-cell numbers and diversity one year post-transplant derived largely from freshly generated T cells. Expanded clones from the graft, numbering several hundred, reportedly supplied alpha-beta T cells about two months after transplant. TCRbeta diversity was high at day 60 in some patients (a result of surviving recipient T cells and thymic progenitors).

The V and J genes are TRBV12-3 or TRBV12-4 and TRBJ2-7; 9 nucleotides match TRBD1. The clonotype comes from a male patient aged 2-15 years who had a stem cell transplant for acute lymphoblastic leukemia, so the T cells may come from the graft donor. Sequenced material: PBMCs, mostly from graft donor cells, taken 360 days after TCRalphabeta/CD19-depleted stem cell transplant. The CDR3 loop reads CASSFNRGPQYF. DNA of the CDR3: TGTGCCAGCAGCTTTAACAGGGGGCCCCAGTACTTC.